Listed below are T cell receptor beta chains from one sample, sequenced in a study of blood T cell repertoires in COVID-19. Repertoires were generated with immunoSEQ multiplex PCR, while TCRdb's copy carries only in-frame clones and drops some. The repertoire holds 140,000 to 150,000 clones, with about four fifths as singletons. Input material: PBMCs or T cells enriched from blood (not recorded which). Every receptor here comes from a woman aged 45-59 years who had been exposed to COVID-19. CDR3s include the opening cysteine and the closing phenylalanine or tryptophan. Fields, in order: D gene, V gene, clone size, J gene, CDR3 DNA, CDR3 protein. D genes are given only for firm matches. Clone size is stated in some rows and not others, as once, few, many or a class when expanded.

NA	TRBV19	NA	TRBJ2-2	TGTGCCAGTATCTCGGACAGGAACACCGGGGAGCTGTTTTTT	CASISDRNTGELFF
TRBD2	TRBV5-1	NA	TRBJ2-1	TGCGCCAGCAGCTTACCAATCGGGGCTGCCGGGACTAGCGGGAGTCGGGAGCAGTTCTTC	CASSLPIGAAGTSGSREQFF
NA	TRBV7-2	few	TRBJ1-5	TGTGCCAGCAGCCCCACCCAGGTGTTACATCAGCCCCAGCATTTT	CASSPTQVLHQPQHF
NA	TRBV7-2	NA	TRBJ2-5	TGTGCCAGCCTGGGGGGTAAAGAGACCCAGTACTTC	CASLGGKETQYF
NA	TRBV9	NA	TRBJ1-6	TGTGCCAGCACCAAACGACAGGAGAGCTCCTATAATTCACCCCTCCACTTT	CASTKRQESSYNSPLHF
NA	TRBV12-3/TRBV12-4	NA	TRBJ2-1	TGTGCCAGCAGTATGATTAGAGGTGAGCAGTTCTTC	CASSMIRGEQFF
NA	TRBV11-2	NA	TRBJ1-3	TGTGCCTGGGGAGATTCGATCTCTGGAAACACCATATATTTT	CAWGDSISGNTIYF
NA	TRBV5-1	NA	TRBJ1-1	TGCGCCAGCAGACAGGGTTTGTCCCCAGTGGAAGCTTTCTTT	CASRQGLSPVEAFF
NA	TRBV24-1	NA	TRBJ2-7	TGTGCCACCCCCACAGGGCAAAGCTCCTACGAGCAGTACTTC	CATPTGQSSYEQYF
NA	TRBV2	NA	TRBJ1-5	TGTGCCAGCAGGGCTACAGGGAACAATCAGCCCCAGCATTTT	CASRATGNNQPQHF
TRBD1	TRBV6-9	NA	TRBJ1-5	TGTGCCAGCAGTTATTCGGGACAGGGAGTGGGGGACAATCAGCCCCAGCATTTT	CASSYSGQGVGDNQPQHF
NA	TRBV3-1/TRBV3-2	NA	TRBJ1-1	TGTGCCAGCAGCCAAGTCCGCCGGTGGACTGAAGCTTTCTTT	CASSQVRRWTEAFF
NA	TRBV28	NA	TRBJ2-2	TGTGCCAGTCTCCGGAGTCCCTCTCACACCGGGGAGCTGTTTTTT	CASLRSPSHTGELFF
NA	TRBV5-4	NA	TRBJ2-1	TGTGCCAGCAGCTTGGCGGGAAGGGCATCCTACAATGAGCAGTTCTTC	CASSLAGRASYNEQFF
TRBD1	TRBV7-9	NA	TRBJ1-1	TGTGCCAGCAGCGCCCATGGGAGCAGGGGGTTCACTGAAGCTTTCTTT	CASSAHGSRGFTEAFF
TRBD2	TRBV6-1	NA	TRBJ2-1	TGTGCCAGCAGTGATCACCCCCGGGTAGCGGGGGTCAACAATGAGCAGTTCTTC	CASSDHPRVAGVNNEQFF
TRBD1	TRBV7-2	NA	TRBJ1-2	TGTGCCAGCAGCTCGGGACAGGGGGAAGGTAGTGGCTACACCTTC	CASSSGQGEGSGYTF
NA	TRBV27	NA	TRBJ2-1	TGTGCCAGCAGTTTATGGCCAGCGAGGTCTCACAATGAGCAGTTCTTC	CASSLWPARSHNEQFF
TRBD2	TRBV9	once	TRBJ2-5	TGTGCCAGCAGCGTAGTAGCGGGAGGAGAGACCCAGTACTTC	CASSVVAGGETQYF
NA	TRBV9	NA	TRBJ2-5	TGTGCCAGCAGCGTGGGGAGTGATATCGATCAAGAGACCCAGTACTTC	CASSVGSDIDQETQYF